This T cell receptor beta chain was obtained from a study of blood T cell repertoires in COVID-19. For the study at large: From T cells, B-cell-depleted T cells, or PBMCs came the material, which was cDNA or gDNA.

V lost 0 bases and J lost 6; bases outside the gene matches: 13. The CDR3 extends over 18 amino acids. Germline V lookup: CDR1 LGHNA, CDR2 YSLEER. TCRdb's copy holds only in-frame clones and misses some; the assay was immunoSEQ multiplex PCR. In the table there are fewer than 400,000 clones, about 85% of which are singletons. Participants, roughly 18 to 89 years old, spanned around 26 US areas. Each exposed participant met a COVID-19 case in the 2 weeks preceding study entry. The source is a woman in her 30s who had been exposed to COVID-19. The chain combines TRBV4-3 with TRBJ2-2; the match to TRBD1 covers 7 bases. The sample consisted of PBMCs or T cells enriched from blood (not recorded which). CDR3 coding DNA: TGCGCCAGCAGCCAAGAGGGTTTAGACAGGGATAATGCCGGGGAGCTGTTTTTT. Translation: CASSQEGLDRDNAGELFF.